The present T cell receptor (beta chain) was sequenced within a study of human CD8 memory T cell subsets. The authors made TCR beta libraries using UMI-labeled 5' RACE. TCRdb reprocessed the 5' RACE reads, with one entry per CDR3 protein and no DNA. This table holds 10,000 to 12,000 distinct CDR3 sequences. Points from the study as a whole: Between stem-like memory and precursor exhausted T cell repertoires, overlap was minimal. Precursor exhausted T cells and stem-like memory T cells were similarly highly diverse, while effector memory cells were not.

A note on this clonotype: The target antigen is unknown.

PBMC were sourced from healthy-donor buffy coats. Sequences were obtained from CD8+ T cells from PBMCs. This TCR was sampled from a human donor in good health.

CDR3 protein: CSARDWDRGWNYGYTF. The chain joins TRBV20-1 to TRBJ1-2; TCRdb's D gene call, TRBD1, goes unchecked for lack of DNA. Per germline, CDR1 DFQATT and CDR2 SNEGSKA (reference sequence). The CDR3 totals 16 residues.